A single sample is the source of the 22 T cell receptor beta chains below, sequenced in a study of cytomegalovirus exposure and HLA in healthy donors. Primers: 60 Vbeta forward and 13 Jbeta reverse. The protocol was immunoSEQ multiplex PCR, while the TCRdb copy is restricted to in-frame clones and leaves out a portion. The sample has 270,000 or so clones, 80% to 90% seen once. The specimen sequenced was PBMCs. The receptors were sampled from a man aged 35 to 55 in good health and CMV-seropositive.

The chain links TRBV30 to TRBJ2-5; no clear D gene. CDR1 and CDR2 (germline): GTSNPN, SVGIG (reference sequence). Between the trimmed V and J ends, which lost 1 base and 0 bases, there was a span of 9 bases. CDR3 length: 14 residues. This chain's CDR3 is CAWSAIQYQETQYF. The CDR3 region has the DNA TGTGCCTGGAGTGCCATACAGTACCAAGAGACCCAGTACTTC.

The rearrangement uses TRBV7-9 and TRBJ2-5; 12 bases line up with TRBD2. The CDR3 length is 16 residues. After removal of 4 bases from V and 5 bases from J, the junction contained 8 bases not matched to a gene. CDR1 SEHNR and CDR2 FQNEAQ come from the germline V gene (reference sequence). CDR3 region: CASSSGLAGYLETQYF. CDR3 nucleotide sequence: TGTGCCAGCAGCTCAGGACTAGCGGGGTACTTGGAGACCCAGTACTTC.

This chain links TRBV11-2 with TRBJ2-7; the match to TRBD2 covers 10 bases. The CDR3 covers 15 residues. The V gene end was trimmed by 1 base and the J gene end by 7 bases; junction bases not matched to a gene: 7. Germline assignment: CDR1 SGHAT and CDR2 FQNNGV. CDR3 sequence: CASSLVSSGRGEQYF. CDR3 sequence (DNA): TGTGCCAGCAGCTTAGTCTCTAGCGGGAGAGGAGAGCAGTACTTC. The whole variable domain, filled in from reference TRBV11-2 and TRBJ2-7, reads EAGVAQSPRYKIIEKRQSVAFWCNPISGHATLYWYQQILGQGPKLLIQFQNNGVVDDSQLPKDRFSAERLKGVDSTLKIQPAKLEDSAVYLCASSLVSSGRGEQYFGPGTRLTVT.

J is TRBJ2-4 and V is TRBV28; 8 bases fit TRBD1. The V segment lost 2 bases and the J segment 5 bases; nucleotides outside the gene matches: 2. CDR3 length: 14 residues. CDR1 MDHEN and CDR2 SYDVKM come from the germline V gene. CDR3 nucleotides: TGTGCCAGCAGTTTAACGGGACAGGAAAACATTCAGTACTTC. Protein sequence: CASSLTGQENIQYF.

The rearrangement joins TRBV7-2 to TRBJ2-2; 9 nucleotides match TRBD1. The CDR3 runs 15 residues. Unmatched junction bases numbered 8, after V lost 5 bases and J lost 7 bases. CDR1 is SGHTA and CDR2 is FQGNSA in the germline V gene. CDR3 DNA: TGTGCCAGCAGCACGGGGGGACAGGGTCGCGGGGAGCTGTTTTTT. It specifies CASSTGGQGRGELFF. The full variable domain, its missing parts supplied by reference TRBV7-2 and TRBJ2-2, is GAGVSQSPSNKVTEKGKDVELRCDPISGHTALYWYRQSLGQGLEFLIYFQGNSAPDKSGLPSDRFSAERTGGSVSTLTIQRTQQEDSAVYLCASSTGGQGRGELFFGEGSRLTVL.

The CDR3 DNA follows: TGTGCCAGCAGTGAAAGGGGGATCCGAACAGATACGCAGTATTTT. It codes for CASSERGIRTDTQYF. This chain uses TRBV2 with TRBJ2-3; D may be TRBD1 (6 bases). The CDR3 consists of 15 residues. Looked up from germline, CDR1 is SNHLY and CDR2 is FYNNEI. The germline V and J ends were trimmed by 2 bases and 3 bases, with 12 bases remaining between them.

This rearrangement joins TRBV5-1 to TRBJ2-3, with a weak D call TRBD2 (5 bases). Trimming shortened V by 5 bases and J by 2 bases, and 9 bases separated the two germline ends. CDR3 length equals 13 residues. Germline V gene sequence: CDR1 SGHRS, CDR2 YFSETQ. The CDR3 loop reads CASRRRNTDTQYF. CDR3 nucleotides: TGCGCCAGCAGGCGGAGGAACACAGATACGCAGTATTTT.

With respect to this clone: Other DNA sequences in this sample translate to the same CDR3. The rearrangement joins TRBV11-2 to TRBJ2-7; 15 bases map to TRBD2. The CDR3 has 15 amino acids. V lost 4 bases and J lost 3; bases outside the gene matches: 1. Germline assignment: CDR1 SGHAT and CDR2 FQNNGV. CDR3 in amino acids: CASSSGLAGGYEQYF. CDR3 nucleotides: TGTGCCAGCAGCTCGGGACTAGCGGGAGGCTACGAGCAGTACTTC.

This chain uses TRBV4-1 with TRBJ2-7, with 12 bases identical to TRBD1. The CDR3 extends over 17 amino acids. Germline V gene lookup returns CDR1 MGHRA and CDR2 YSYEKL. Trimming took 1 base from V and 1 from J; bases not matched to a gene: 5. CDR3 nucleotides: TGCGCCAGCAGCCAAGGGGGGGGACAGGGGGCATCCTACGAGCAGTACTTC. The encoded protein is CASSQGGGQGASYEQYF.

The chain uses TRBV19 and TRBJ2-1, with a weak D call TRBD2 (6 bases). Germline V CDR1 and CDR2: LNHDA, SQIVND (reference sequence). The CDR3 contains 15 residues. V lost 4 bases and J lost 0, with 10 bases in between. CDR3 bases: TGTGCCAGTAGTACCTTGGGGGGCTCCTACAATGAGCAGTTCTTC. The encoded protein is CASSTLGGSYNEQFF.

J is TRBJ1-5 and V is TRBV18; D remains unclear. CDR1 and CDR2 (germline): KGHSH, LQKENI. The CDR3 is 12 amino acids. Trimming took off 3 bases at V and 5 bases at J, with 5 bases between the two ends. The CDR3 region has the DNA TGTGCCAGCTCACCGAGTTATCAGCCCCAGCATTTT. Translating gives CASSPSYQPQHF.

CDR3 region: CASSYRTGGGYEQYF. As DNA, the CDR3 is TGTGCCAGCAGTTACCGGACAGGGGGCGGTTACGAGCAGTACTTC. This chain links TRBV6-5 with TRBJ2-5; 11 positions match TRBD1. The DNA end lines up better with TRBJ2-7; the J call may be wrong. CDR1 MNHEY and CDR2 SVGAGI come from the germline V gene. The CDR3 has 15 amino acids.

V and J are TRBV6-1 and TRBJ2-5; D gene ambiguous. Germline V gives CDR1 MNHNS, CDR2 SASEGT. Trimming took 7 bases from V and 5 from J, leaving 14 bases between them. The CDR3 is made up of 13 amino acids. CDR3 coding DNA: TGTGCCAGCATACGGAGCGAGTGGGAGACCCAGTACTTC. Translating gives CASIRSEWETQYF.

The J gene is TRBJ2-7, the V gene TRBV7-9, with TRBD1 matching over 8 bases. CDR3 length: 16 residues. The ends lost 4 bases at V and 0 bases at J; junction bases unmatched: 8. Germline CDR1 reads SEHNR; CDR2 reads FQNEAQ (reference sequence). This CDR3 is CASSSSPTGGSYEQYF. The CDR3 region has the DNA TGTGCCAGCAGCTCCAGCCCTACAGGGGGCTCCTACGAGCAGTACTTC.

The chain recombines TRBV7-8 with TRBJ2-5; 11 bases match TRBD2. Germline CDR1 and CDR2: SGHVS and FQNEAQ. The CDR3 is made up of 16 amino acids. The V segment lost 1 base and the J segment 5 bases; nucleotides outside the gene matches: 6. CDR3 bases: TGTGCCAGCAGCTTAGTGGTAGCGGGAGGGCCGGAGACCCAGTACTTC. It translates to CASSLVVAGGPETQYF.

V gene TRBV7-6 combines with J gene TRBJ1-1; 8 bases match TRBD1. The CDR3 has 15 residues. J was trimmed by 7 bases and V by 1 base; bases with no gene match: 8. Germline CDR1 is SGHVS and CDR2 is FNYEAQ. DNA of the CDR3: TGTGCCAGCAGCTTAGGTGGGCAGGGGGCTGGTGAAGCTTTCTTT. It translates to CASSLGGQGAGEAFF.

This clone was recorded only once. CDR3 loop: CAISESMSGVNEQFF. Written as DNA, the CDR3 is TGTGCCATCAGTGAGTCTATGAGCGGGGTCAATGAGCAGTTCTTC. This rearrangement joins TRBV10-3 to TRBJ2-1; 7 bases are a match to TRBD2. The CDR3 is 15 amino acids. Germline V lookup: CDR1 ENHRY, CDR2 SYGVKD. V lost 0 bases to trimming and J lost 6 bases; unmatched junction nucleotides: 5.

The rearrangement links TRBV9 to TRBJ2-3; a weak D match, TRBD2 (6 bases). Per germline, CDR1 SGDLS and CDR2 YYNGEE. The V end lost 0 bases, the J end lost 9 bases, and 8 bases lay between the germline ends. The CDR3 has 12 residues. Here the CDR3 reads CASSVGRGTQYF. The CDR3 nucleotides are TGTGCCAGCAGCGTAGGGAGGGGAACGCAGTATTTT.

The chain recombines TRBV28 with TRBJ2-4; TRBD1 might be the D (5 bases). Germline loops: CDR1 MDHEN, CDR2 SYDVKM. V shed 6 bases and J shed 7 bases, with 19 bases lying between them. The CDR3 totals 15 residues. CDR3 loop: CASRGDEVVGNIQYF. CDR3 DNA: TGTGCCAGCAGAGGGGATGAGGTCGTGGGTAACATTCAGTACTTC.

A single count supports this clone. V usage is TRBV5-1 and J usage is TRBJ2-2; TRBD2 matches at 14 bases. The V and J ends lost 0 bases and 5 bases, in that order; junction bases with no gene match: 12. CDR1 and CDR2 (germline): SGHRS, YFSETQ. This CDR3 region has 20 residues. The CDR3 nucleotides read TGCGCCAGCAGCTTGGCCCCGGGACTAGCGGGGGCAGGCGGGACCGGGGAGCTGTTTTTT. It is translated as CASSLAPGLAGAGGTGELFF.

This clone was detected only a few times. This rearrangement joins TRBV10-1 to TRBJ2-7; maybe TRBD1 (5 bases). V was shortened by 5 bases and J by 5 bases, with 13 bases between the two germline ends. Germline lookup yields CDR1 WNHNN and CDR2 SYGVQD (reference sequence). The CDR3 is 13 amino acids. The CDR3 bases are TGCGCCAGCAGTACAGATGGGGCCCACGAGCAGTACTTC. As protein: CASSTDGAHEQYF.

This clone was observed once. This chain uses TRBV11-2 with TRBJ2-2; 7 nucleotides line up with TRBD1. Germline loops: CDR1 SGHAT, CDR2 FQNNGV. Trimming took 2 bases from V and 5 from J; bases not matched to a gene: 11. The CDR3 covers 17 residues. The CDR3 protein is CASSLNRGGLGTGELFF. DNA for the CDR3: TGTGCCAGCAGCTTAAATCGAGGGGGCTTAGGGACCGGGGAGCTGTTTTTT.